The TCR beta chain described here comes from a study of monozygotic twins with inflammatory bowel disease. TCRdb reprocessed the 5' RACE reads and reports one entry per CDR3 protein, with no DNA. This sample's table reports 300,000 to 450,000 distinct CDR3 sequences. The germline V gene encodes CDR1 ENHRY and CDR2 SYGVKD. The CDR3 consists of 15 residues. The TCR comes from a human donor with ulcerative colitis or Crohn's disease, or a healthy co-twin of an affected twin (not recorded which). This sequence joins TRBV10-3 and TRBJ2-5; TCRdb returns TRBD1, unconfirmable since there is no DNA. Sequencing was carried out using blood. The CDR3 sequence: CAISGRTANQETQYF.